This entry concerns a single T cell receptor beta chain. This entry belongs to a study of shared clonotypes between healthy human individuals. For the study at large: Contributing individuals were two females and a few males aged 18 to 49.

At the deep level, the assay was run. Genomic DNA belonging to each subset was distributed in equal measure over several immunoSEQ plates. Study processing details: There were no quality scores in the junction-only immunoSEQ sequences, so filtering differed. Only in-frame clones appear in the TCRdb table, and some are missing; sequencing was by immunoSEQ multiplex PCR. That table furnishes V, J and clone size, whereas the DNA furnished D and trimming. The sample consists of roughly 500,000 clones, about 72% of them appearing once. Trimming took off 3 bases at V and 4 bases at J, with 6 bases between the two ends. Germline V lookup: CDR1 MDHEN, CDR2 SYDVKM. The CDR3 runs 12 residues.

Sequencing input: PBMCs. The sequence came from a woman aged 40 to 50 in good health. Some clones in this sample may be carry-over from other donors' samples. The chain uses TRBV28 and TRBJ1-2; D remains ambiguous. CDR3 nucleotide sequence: TGTGCCAGCAGTTTCTTGAGCTATGGCTACACCTTC. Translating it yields CASSFLSYGYTF.